A single sample is the source of the 5 T cell receptor beta chains below, sequenced in a study of T cells in Graves' hyperthyroidism and ophthalmopathy. There were TCR beta CDR3 regions amplified from RNA transcripts. The TCR CDR3 first-round RT-PCR relied on the HTBI primer set. TCRdb reprocessed the multiplex PCR reads via MiXCR and lists one record per CDR3 protein. The table includes a few hundred thousand distinct CDR3 sequences, approximately 14% detected once. Sequences were obtained from blood. These receptors all come from a woman between 25 and 40 years old with Graves' hyperthyroidism that later progressed to Graves' ophthalmopathy.

The table lists this clonotype with a few counts. The chain couples TRBV5-4 to TRBJ1-2, with D possibly being TRBD1 (6 bases). The CDR3 length is 13 residues. Germline V gene lookup returns CDR1 SGHNT and CDR2 YYREEE (reference sequence). Trimming removed 2 bases at V and 6 bases at J, with 11 bases between. CDR3 loop: CASSFAGVDGYTF. The CDR3 coding sequence is TGTGCCAGCAGCTTCGCAGGGGTCGATGGCTACACCTTC. Full variable domain (outside the CDR3, taken from reference TRBV5-4 and TRBJ1-2): ETGVTQSPTHLIKTRGQQVTLRCSSQSGHNTVSWYQQALGQGPQFIFQYYREEENGRGNFPPRFSGLQFPNYSSELNVNALELDDSALYLCASSFAGVDGYTFGSGTRLTVV.

As concerns this clonotype: This may be a read error: a much more frequent sequence differs by one nucleotide. The rearrangement uses TRBV4-1 and TRBJ1-5; D is unclear. CDR3 length: 15 amino acids. V lost 2 bases and J lost 3, with 11 bases in between. Per germline, CDR1 MGHRA and CDR2 YSYEKL. The CDR3 coding sequence is TGCGCCAGCAGCCAACGTCACAGCTACAATCAGCCCCAGCATTTT. Its protein product is CASSQRHSYNQPQHF.

This clonotype was seen a handful of times. V and J are TRBV29-1 and TRBJ2-1; a weak D match, TRBD1 (6 bases). The ends were cut back, 3 bases at V and 6 bases at J, with 12 bases in the middle. The CDR3 has 13 residues. Germline V CDR1 and CDR2: SQVTM, ANQGSEA. In DNA form, the CDR3 reads TGCAGCGTTGACCAACAGGGATCCAATGAGCAGTTCTTC. As protein: CSVDQQGSNEQFF.

The rearrangement links TRBV5-1 to TRBJ2-7; D is unclear. This CDR3 contains 15 residues. Germline lookup yields CDR1 SGHRS and CDR2 YFSETQ. With 1 base removed from V and 2 bases from J, the gap between germline ends came to 13 bases. The CDR3 bases are TGCGCCAGCAGCTTGTTTAGGTCCAACACCTACGAGCAGTACTTC. Translating gives CASSLFRSNTYEQYF.

There are many counts of this clonotype. The V gene is TRBV27, the J gene TRBJ2-3; 10 nucleotides agree with TRBD1. The trim removed 3 bases at V and 3 bases at J, leaving 6 bases unmatched. Germline V gene data show CDR1 as MNHEY and CDR2 as SMNVEV (reference sequence). CDR3 size: 16 residues. CDR3 loop: CASSFYPGQGTDTQYF. The CDR3 DNA reads as TGTGCCAGCAGTTTTTACCCGGGACAGGGGACAGATACGCAGTATTTT.